The 31 T cell receptor beta chains given below trace back to one sample, sequenced in a study of cytomegalovirus exposure and HLA in healthy donors. The PCR employed 60 Vbeta primers together with 13 Jbeta primers. Clones were read by immunoSEQ multiplex PCR, and TCRdb kept only the in-frame ones, dropping some. The table lists 110,000 to 150,000 clones. The sequencing input was PBMCs. The receptor source for this set is a man aged 35 to 55 in good health and CMV-seronegative.

The chain employs TRBV11-2 and TRBJ2-2; D not resolved. This CDR3 is built from 17 residues. CDR1 and CDR2 from the germline V gene are SGHAT and FQNNGV. Trimming removed 4 bases from V and 5 bases from J, with 20 bases in between. The CDR3 nucleotides are TGTGCCAGCAGCTCCGCTCGCGGATCAGAAAGAACCGGGGAGCTGTTTTTT. Protein: CASSSARGSERTGELFF.

J is TRBJ2-7 and V is TRBV5-1, with 7 bases lining up with TRBD1. The junction had 8 bases not matched to a gene; V was cut back by 4 bases and J by 7 bases. Looked up from germline, CDR1 is SGHRS and CDR2 is YFSETQ. The length of the CDR3 is 13 residues. The CDR3 DNA sequence: TGCGCCAGCAGCCTACAGGGGATAGGGGAGCAGTACTTC. Translation gives CASSLQGIGEQYF.

The chain couples TRBV27 to TRBJ1-2; 7 bases map to TRBD1. Germline V gene data show CDR1 as MNHEY and CDR2 as SMNVEV (reference sequence). The CDR3 is made up of 15 amino acids. The V segment lost 4 bases and the J segment 4 bases; nucleotides outside the gene matches: 9. The CDR3 spells CASSSRTGATYGYTF. Here the CDR3 DNA reads TGTGCCAGCAGTTCCCGGACAGGAGCCACCTATGGCTACACCTTC.

This chain connects TRBV19 to TRBJ2-2, with TRBD1 as a possible D gene (7 bases). CDR3 length equals 13 residues. V shed 9 bases and J shed 7 bases, with 15 bases lying between them. Per the germline V gene, CDR1 is LNHDA and CDR2 is SQIVND (reference sequence). The CDR3 loop reads CARQGRRIGELFF. CDR3 nucleotide sequence: TGTGCCAGACAGGGGAGGCGTATCGGGGAGCTGTTTTTT.

The chain has TRBV7-8 and TRBJ2-2, with 8 bases identical to TRBD1. The CDR3 loop spans 18 amino acids. Germline values: CDR1 SGHVS, CDR2 FQNEAQ. The J segment lost 5 bases and the V segment lost 1 base, leaving 12 bases of the junction unmatched. The CDR3 region is CASSLGELRQGRTGELFF. CDR3 in DNA: TGTGCCAGCAGCTTAGGCGAGCTGAGACAGGGGAGGACCGGGGAGCTGTTTTTT.

This chain links TRBV7-2 with TRBJ1-4; the match to TRBD1 covers 8 bases. Per the germline V gene, CDR1 is SGHTA and CDR2 is FQGNSA. Unmatched junction bases numbered 6, after V lost 1 base and J lost 5 bases. The CDR3 sequence is 16 residues long. CDR3: CASSLVGTGSNEKLFF. The CDR3 DNA is TGTGCCAGCAGCTTAGTCGGGACAGGATCCAATGAAAAACTGTTTTTT.

The CDR3 sequence: CSVGNTGGVSGANVLTF. As DNA, the CDR3 is TGCAGCGTTGGGAATACAGGGGGCGTGTCTGGGGCCAACGTCCTGACTTTC. The rearrangement uses TRBV29-1 and TRBJ2-6, with 9 bases aligning to TRBD1. Germline V gene data show CDR1 as SQVTM and CDR2 as ANQGSEA. The CDR3 covers 17 residues. J was trimmed by 1 base and V by 4 bases; bases with no gene match: 8.

The chain has TRBV6-5 and TRBJ1-5; 8 bases fit TRBD1. This CDR3 contains 14 residues. V shed 6 bases, J shed 5 bases, and the junction held 6 bases outside the gene matches. In germline, CDR1 is MNHEY, CDR2 SVGAGI. The CDR3 loop is CASSRTGRDQPQHF. CDR3 bases: TGTGCCAGCAGCCGGACAGGGAGGGATCAGCCCCAGCATTTT.

The V gene is TRBV28, the J gene TRBJ1-3; tentative D call: TRBD1 (6 bases). The germline V gene encodes CDR1 MDHEN and CDR2 SYDVKM. V lost 6 bases, J lost 0 bases, and 9 bases lay in between. The CDR3 is 14 amino acids. CDR3 region: CASSGDISGNTIYF. DNA of the CDR3: TGTGCCAGCAGCGGGGACATCTCTGGAAACACCATATATTTT.

This chain links TRBV11-2 with TRBJ1-1; 7 nucleotides agree with TRBD1. V lost 4 bases to trimming and J lost 6 bases; unmatched junction nucleotides: 11. The CDR3 runs to 15 residues. Per the germline V gene, CDR1 is SGHAT and CDR2 is FQNNGV. This chain's CDR3 is CASSWNRGPSAEAFF. CDR3 bases: TGTGCCAGCAGCTGGAACAGGGGCCCCTCCGCTGAAGCTTTCTTT.

The V call is TRBV9, the J call TRBJ1-6; tentative D call: TRBD1 (6 bases). Germline-derived CDR1 and CDR2 are SGDLS and YYNGEE. The CDR3 is 15 amino acids. Trimming pared 6 bases from V and 7 bases from J, leaving 17 bases between. CDR3 DNA sequence: TGTGCCAGCACCGACTCGGACAGTAACAATTCACCCCTCCACTTT. Translating gives CASTDSDSNNSPLHF.

V and J are TRBV4-2 and TRBJ1-4, with 8 bases fitting TRBD1. V shed 1 base, J shed 8 bases, and the junction held 6 bases outside the gene matches. CDR3 length equals 15 residues. Germline CDR1 is LGHNA and CDR2 is YNFKEQ. CDR3 protein: CASSQGAGGEEKLFF. In DNA, the CDR3 is TGTGCCAGCAGCCAAGGGGCAGGGGGCGAAGAAAAACTGTTTTTT.

V usage is TRBV5-5 and J usage is TRBJ2-7; 8 bases match TRBD1. V lost 0 bases to trimming and J lost 4 bases; unmatched junction nucleotides: 6. There are 15 residues in the CDR3. The germline gives CDR1 SGHKS, CDR2 YYEKEE (reference sequence). The CDR3 reads CASSLDGTGPYEQYF. The CDR3 nucleotides are TGTGCCAGCAGCTTGGACGGGACAGGACCTTACGAGCAGTACTTC.

The chain joins TRBV18 to TRBJ2-7; 7 bases fit TRBD1. The CDR3 sequence is 15 residues long. The germline V gene has CDR1 KGHSH and CDR2 LQKENI. Losses at the gene ends were 0 bases for V and 4 bases for J; bases not matched to a gene: 6. CDR3 sequence reads: CASSPPRQGWYEQYF. DNA of the CDR3: TGTGCCAGCTCACCACCAAGACAGGGCTGGTACGAGCAGTACTTC. Together with reference TRBV18 and TRBJ2-7, the CDR3 gives the full variable domain: NAGVMQNPRHLVRRRGQEARLRCSPMKGHSHVYWYRQLPEEGLKFMVYLQKENIIDESGMPKERFSAEFPKEGPSILRIQQVVRGDSAAYFCASSPPRQGWYEQYFGPGTRLTVT.

The rearrangement links TRBV5-6 to TRBJ1-2; 11 bases fit TRBD1. V was pared by 2 bases and J by 3 bases, with 9 bases of the junction left unmatched. Per germline, CDR1 SGHDT and CDR2 YYEEEE. There are 17 residues in the CDR3. As DNA, the CDR3 is TGTGCCAGCAGCTTAGCCGGGACAGGGGGTTTTGACTATGGCTACACCTTC. Its protein product is CASSLAGTGGFDYGYTF.

The rearrangement links TRBV7-9 to TRBJ2-3; 9 nucleotides line up with TRBD2. CDR1 and CDR2 from the germline V gene are SEHNR and FQNEAQ (reference sequence). J gave up 0 bases and V 11 bases, and 9 bases lay outside the gene matches. The CDR3 length is 15 residues. The CDR3 DNA follows: TGTGCCGGCGGGGGGGCCGGCGGGAGCACAGATACGCAGTATTTT. Translated: CAGGGAGGSTDTQYF.

The chain joins TRBV7-2 to TRBJ2-7; TRBD2 matches at 13 bases. Per germline, CDR1 SGHTA and CDR2 FQGNSA. V shed 2 bases and J 2 bases; nucleotides not matched to a gene: 12. CDR3 size: 19 residues. The CDR3 nucleotides are TGTGCCAGCAGCTTAATGCGACTAGCGGGGGGCAAAGGCGCCTACGAGCAGTACTTC. Protein sequence: CASSLMRLAGGKGAYEQYF. The whole variable domain, filled in from reference TRBV7-2 and TRBJ2-7, reads GAGVSQSPSNKVTEKGKDVELRCDPISGHTALYWYRQSLGQGLEFLIYFQGNSAPDKSGLPSDRFSAERTGGSVSTLTIQRTQQEDSAVYLCASSLMRLAGGKGAYEQYFGPGTRLTVT.

The chain employs TRBV5-4 and TRBJ1-1; tentative D call: TRBD1 (5 bases). This CDR3 comprises 14 residues. V shed 3 bases and J shed 5 bases, with 14 bases lying between them. The V gene's germline CDR1 is SGHNT and CDR2 YYREEE (reference sequence). The CDR3 here is CASSYGGVGTEAFF. CDR3 sequence (DNA): TGTGCCAGCAGCTACGGAGGGGTAGGGACTGAAGCTTTCTTT. Together with reference TRBV5-4 and TRBJ1-1, the CDR3 gives the full variable domain: ETGVTQSPTHLIKTRGQQVTLRCSSQSGHNTVSWYQQALGQGPQFIFQYYREEENGRGNFPPRFSGLQFPNYSSELNVNALELDDSALYLCASSYGGVGTEAFFGQGTRLTVV.

V gene TRBV13 combines with J gene TRBJ2-1, with D possibly matching TRBD1 (6 bases). Germline V lookup: CDR1 PRHDT, CDR2 FYEKMQ (reference sequence). Trimming cost V 1 base and J 9 bases, with 10 bases left between them. CDR3 length: 13 residues. The CDR3 DNA reads TGTGCCAGCAGCTTAGCACAGGGCCGTGAGCAGTTCTTC. Translating gives CASSLAQGREQFF.

The chain employs TRBV28 and TRBJ1-5; no clear D. The V end lost 4 bases, the J end lost 1 base, and 14 bases lay between the germline ends. Per the germline V gene, CDR1 is MDHEN and CDR2 is SYDVKM. There are 16 residues in the CDR3. CDR3: CASSSSWRASNQPQHF. In DNA, the CDR3 is TGTGCCAGCAGTTCCTCTTGGAGGGCAAGCAATCAGCCCCAGCATTTT.

V is TRBV6-6 and J is TRBJ2-2; 7 bases align to TRBD2. In germline, CDR1 is MNHNY, CDR2 SVGAGI (reference sequence). The CDR3 contains 16 residues. Trimming cost V 5 bases and J 1 base; bases outside gene matches: 7. The CDR3: CASSRPGLKNTGELFF. The DNA of the CDR3 is TGTGCCAGCAGTCGTCCGGGACTAAAGAACACCGGGGAGCTGTTTTTT.

The chain is built from TRBV29-1 and TRBJ2-3; the D gene is possibly TRBD1 (5 bases). The CDR3 has 12 residues. Germline V gene sequence: CDR1 SQVTM, CDR2 ANQGSEA. Trimming stripped 7 bases from V and 3 bases from J, with 11 bases between. CDR3 in amino acids: CSAQTETDTQYF. In DNA form, the CDR3 reads TGCAGCGCTCAGACAGAGACAGATACGCAGTATTTT.

This chain connects TRBV6-4 to TRBJ1-6; a weak D match, TRBD1 (6 bases). Germline V gene lookup returns CDR1 MRHNA and CDR2 SNTAGT. The CDR3 runs to 15 residues. V was cut by 6 bases and J by 4 bases, with 13 bases left in between. The CDR3, as DNA: TGTGCCAGCAGAGGGGACAAAGGATATAATTCACCCCTCCACTTT. Its translation: CASRGDKGYNSPLHF.

The rearrangement joins TRBV18 to TRBJ1-5; D perhaps matches TRBD1 (5 bases). In germline, CDR1 is KGHSH, CDR2 LQKENI. This CDR3 is built from 15 residues. V gave up 4 bases and J gave up 3 bases, with 13 bases separating them. The CDR3 spells CASSLLDSINQPQHF. For the CDR3, the DNA is TGTGCCAGCTCACTACTCGACAGCATCAATCAGCCCCAGCATTTT.

The chain has TRBV9 and TRBJ2-3, with 8 bases identical to TRBD2. CDR1 is SGDLS and CDR2 is YYNGEE in the germline V gene. After removal of 0 bases from V and 2 bases from J, the junction contained 5 bases not matched to a gene. The CDR3 sequence is 16 residues long. The CDR3 DNA reads TGTGCCAGCAGCGTAGCAGCGGGGGCTTCCACAGATACGCAGTATTTT. Encoded protein: CASSVAAGASTDTQYF.

This sequence joins TRBV11-2 and TRBJ1-6; TRBD1 agrees at 8 bases. The V gene end was trimmed by 10 bases and the J gene end by 2 bases; junction bases not matched to a gene: 10. CDR1 and CDR2 from the germline V gene are SGHAT and FQNNGV. The CDR3 is made up of 16 amino acids. The CDR3 reads CATSPTGETYNSPLHF. The CDR3 DNA follows: TGTGCCACCTCGCCGACAGGGGAAACCTATAATTCACCCCTCCACTTT.

The genes are TRBV9 and TRBJ2-3; 10 bases line up with TRBD2. V lost 0 bases and J lost 0; bases outside the gene matches: 4. The CDR3 length is 17 residues. Germline V gene lookup returns CDR1 SGDLS and CDR2 YYNGEE. CDR3: CASSVGLAGASTDTQYF. CDR3 nucleotide sequence: TGTGCCAGCAGCGTAGGTCTAGCGGGGGCCAGCACAGATACGCAGTATTTT.

J is TRBJ2-1 and V is TRBV9, with TRBD2 matching over 8 bases. This CDR3 is built from 14 residues. The V segment lost 0 bases and the J segment 5 bases; nucleotides outside the gene matches: 1. CDR1 is SGDLS, CDR2 YYNGEE, per germline. The CDR3 sequence: CASSVAGGDNEQFF. For the CDR3, the DNA is TGTGCCAGCAGCGTAGCGGGGGGGGACAATGAGCAGTTCTTC.

In the case of this clone: The same CDR3 also results from other DNA sequences found in this sample. The V gene is TRBV5-1, the J gene TRBJ1-1, with 7 bases that match TRBD1. The V gene's germline CDR1 is SGHRS and CDR2 YFSETQ. V was clipped by 1 base and J by 1 base; unmatched bases: 1. The CDR3 runs to 14 residues. Written as DNA, the CDR3 is TGCGCCAGCAGCTTGAGACAGGGGAACACTGAAGCTTTCTTT. This encodes CASSLRQGNTEAFF.

Note on this clone: Germline is not matched at one junction end, which may reflect a read error. The chain joins TRBV5-8 to TRBJ2-7; D remains unclear. This CDR3 region has 9 residues. Looked up from germline, CDR1 is SGHTS and CDR2 is YDEGEE. The CDR3 protein is CASSLSPLF. The CDR3 DNA reads TGTGCCAGCAGCTTGTCCCCCCTTTTC.

The V gene is TRBV5-4, the J gene TRBJ2-3; 10 bases are a match to TRBD2. The CDR3 sequence is 17 residues long. V was clipped by 0 bases and J by 4 bases; unmatched bases: 8. The germline CDR1 and CDR2 sequences are SGHNT and YYREEE (reference sequence). CDR3: CASSLVGSGGASDTQYF. Written as DNA, the CDR3 is TGTGCCAGCAGCTTGGTAGGGAGCGGGGGGGCCTCAGATACGCAGTATTTT.